What follows are 6 T cell receptor beta chains derived from one specimen sequenced in a study of T cells in localized non-small cell lung cancer. Libraries were prepared by immunoSEQ multiplex PCR; TCRdb keeps only in-frame clonotypes and omits some of them. Of around 40,000 clones listed, roughly 86% are singletons. The input for sequencing was peripheral blood, taken before any cancer treatment. These receptor sequences come from a man aged 35 to 69 with stage I lung adenocarcinoma.

This chain connects TRBV28 to TRBJ1-1, with D possibly being TRBD1 (5 bases). Germline CDR1 MDHEN, CDR2 SYDVKM. This CDR3 has 14 residues. V was shortened by 5 bases and J by 1 base, with 11 bases between the two germline ends. For the CDR3, the DNA is TGTGCCAGCAGTCAGGGATTACGGAACACTGAAGCTTTCTTT. This gives the protein CASSQGLRNTEAFF. The whole variable domain, remainder taken from reference TRBV28 and TRBJ1-1, is DVKVTQSSRYLVKRTGEKVFLECVQDMDHENMFWYRQDPGLGLRLIYFSYDVKMKEKGDIPEGYSVSREKKERFSLILESASTNQTSMYLCASSQGLRNTEAFFGQGTRLTVV.

The V call is TRBV7-2, the J call TRBJ2-4; no firm D call. Germline CDR1 and CDR2: SGHTA and FQGNSA. Trimming removed 3 bases at V and 0 bases at J, with 6 bases between. There are 14 residues in the CDR3. The CDR3 here is CASSLTLAKNIQYF. CDR3 sequence (DNA): TGTGCCAGCAGCTTGACGTTAGCCAAAAACATTCAGTACTTC.

This chain connects TRBV29-1 to TRBJ2-3; 8 nucleotides match TRBD1. V was clipped by 2 bases and J by 2 bases; unmatched bases: 3. The germline gives CDR1 SQVTM, CDR2 ANQGSEA. The CDR3 has 14 residues. CDR3 region: CSVEQGANTDTQYF. CDR3 sequence (DNA): TGCAGCGTTGAACAGGGGGCCAACACAGATACGCAGTATTTT.

J is TRBJ1-1 and V is TRBV5-4; no firm D call. The CDR3 runs to 14 residues. Germline V gene lookup returns CDR1 SGHNT and CDR2 YYREEE (reference sequence). V was clipped by 3 bases and J by 1 base, with 10 bases between them. CDR3 sequence: CASSYLGGNTEAFF. The CDR3, as DNA: TGTGCCAGCAGCTATTTAGGAGGGAACACTGAAGCTTTCTTT. The whole variable domain, filled in from reference TRBV5-4 and TRBJ1-1, reads ETGVTQSPTHLIKTRGQQVTLRCSSQSGHNTVSWYQQALGQGPQFIFQYYREEENGRGNFPPRFSGLQFPNYSSELNVNALELDDSALYLCASSYLGGNTEAFFGQGTRLTVV.

The chain uses TRBV6-5 and TRBJ1-1; D unclear. The CDR3 runs to 13 residues. V lost 2 bases and J 1 base, leaving 5 bases between the germline ends. Germline V gene sequence: CDR1 MNHEY, CDR2 SVGAGI. The CDR3 DNA is TGTGCCAGCAGTTACGCACCGAACACTGAAGCTTTCTTT. Encoded protein: CASSYAPNTEAFF.

The rearrangement uses TRBV7-3 and TRBJ2-1; possible D gene TRBD2, 5 bases. The CDR3 runs 15 residues. Germline CDR1 SGHTA, CDR2 FQGTGA. Between the trimmed V and J ends, which lost 5 bases and 0 bases, there was a span of 11 bases. CDR3 amino acids: CASSPSRGSYNEQFF. CDR3 bases: TGTGCCAGCAGCCCATCCCGGGGCTCCTACAATGAGCAGTTCTTC.